Detailed here is one TCR beta chain. Its target is not known. A sample-barcoded 5' primer and a J-beta primer mix were used in a second PCR of roughly 7 to 11 cycles. Through a template-switch adaptor with 12 random nucleotides, each cDNA molecule received a tag. Sequencing recovered at least 3 million CDR3-containing paired-end reads from each sample. MiXCR was run by TCRdb on the 5' RACE reads, yielding one entry per CDR3 protein. The sample has about 1.1 million distinct CDR3 sequences, around two fifths seen once. These data belong to a study of blood T cells in healthy people across ages. Study results and caveats: Diversity figures derived from one million T cells were judged to underestimate the true value.

V lost 1 base to trimming and J lost 4 bases, with 5 bases between them. Germline V gene sequence: CDR1 SGHTA, CDR2 FQGTGA. The CDR3 sequence is 14 residues long. The sequence was obtained from a man younger than 35 in good health. Specimen: blood. The rearrangement links TRBV7-3 to TRBJ1-6; TRBD1 might be the D (5 bases). The CDR3 DNA reads TGTGCCAGCAGCTTAAAGGGGTATAATTCACCCCTCCACTTT. Its translation: CASSLKGYNSPLHF.